This T cell receptor beta chain emerged from a study of blood T cell repertoires in COVID-19. Overall study context: Sources were T cells, B-cell-depleted T cells, or PBMCs; the material itself was cDNA or gDNA.

There are 16 residues in the CDR3. Germline CDR1 and CDR2: SGHKS and YYEKEE (reference sequence). V gave up 0 bases and J gave up 0 bases, with 10 bases separating them. As handled by the study authors: Amplification of reference gene primers was used by the study to estimate nucleated cell counts. Some clones are missing from TCRdb's copy, which holds only in-frame ones; the method was immunoSEQ multiplex PCR. That table gives V, J and clone size, and the DNA gave D and trimming. This repertoire shows 130,000 to 150,000 clones, 85% to 90% found once; its top ten account for 8.5% to 9%. The gene calls are TRBV5-5 and TRBJ1-3, with a possible D match to TRBD1 (5 bases). The specimen sequenced was peripheral blood. The source of this sequence is a woman aged 45-60 years with active or convalescent COVID-19. CDR3 loop: CASSLAGGISGNTIYF. CDR3 coding DNA: TGTGCCAGCAGCTTGGCGGGGGGAATCTCTGGAAACACCATATATTTT.